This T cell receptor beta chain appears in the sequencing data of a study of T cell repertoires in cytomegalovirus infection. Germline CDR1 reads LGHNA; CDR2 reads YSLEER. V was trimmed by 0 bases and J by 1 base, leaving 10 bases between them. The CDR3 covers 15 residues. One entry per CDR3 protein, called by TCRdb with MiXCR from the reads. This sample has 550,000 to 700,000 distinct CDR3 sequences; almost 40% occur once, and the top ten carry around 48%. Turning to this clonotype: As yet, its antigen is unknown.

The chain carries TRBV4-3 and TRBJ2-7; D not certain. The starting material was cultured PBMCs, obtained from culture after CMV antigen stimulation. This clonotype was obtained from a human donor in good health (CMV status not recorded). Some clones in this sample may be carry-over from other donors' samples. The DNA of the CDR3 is TGCGCCAGCAGCCAAGACTTCGGCCTGTCCTACGAGCAGTACTTC. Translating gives CASSQDFGLSYEQYF.